Below, 30 T cell receptor beta chains from the same sample are listed, as sequenced in a study of T-cell memory formation after mild COVID-19. TCRdb used MiXCR to reprocess the 5' RACE reads, holding one entry per CDR3 protein. The table records 300,000 to 350,000 distinct CDR3 sequences, around 13% of them present only once. The source material was PBMCs or a T cell subset sorted from them (not recorded which). Every receptor here comes from a man aged 18 to 30 who had mild COVID-19 (a few samples of this study predate the infection). Cell type and time point are not known.

This rearrangement joins TRBV7-2 to TRBJ2-2; 8 nucleotides align to TRBD1. Germline CDR1 SGHTA, CDR2 FQGNSA. This CDR3 has 16 amino acids. The V gene end was trimmed by 1 base and the J gene end by 5 bases; junction bases not matched to a gene: 6. CDR3 DNA: TGTGCCAGCAGCTTAGAGGTCAGGGGGCGGACCGGGGAGCTGTTTTTT. As protein: CASSLEVRGRTGELFF.

CDR3 nucleotides: TGTGCCAGCAGTGGACTAGCGGAGCGGGGGCTCGAGCAGTACGTC. Protein sequence: CASSGLAERGLEQYV. The J gene is TRBJ2-7, the V gene TRBV25-1; 9 bases align to TRBD2. Germline loops: CDR1 MGHDK, CDR2 SYGVNS. CDR3 length: 15 amino acids. The V and J ends lost 4 bases and 6 bases, in that order; junction bases with no gene match: 10.

V gene TRBV6-1 combines with J gene TRBJ1-5; no firm D call. CDR1 is MNHNS, CDR2 SASEGT, per germline. V was cut by 3 bases and J by 8 bases, with 5 bases left in between. CDR3 size: 11 residues. CDR3 bases: TGTGCCAGCAGTGATAGTAAGCCCCAGCATTTT. This translates into CASSDSKPQHF.

J is TRBJ2-2 and V is TRBV11-3; tentatively, D is TRBD2 (5 bases). The V end was cut by 1 base, the J end by 7 bases, with 13 bases between. The CDR3 covers 15 residues. Germline V gene data show CDR1 as SGHNT and CDR2 as YENEEA. CDR3 residues: CASSLGRGRGGELFF. The CDR3 DNA reads as TGTGCCAGCAGCTTAGGTCGGGGTCGTGGCGGGGAGCTGTTTTTT.

This clonotype was seen a few times. The gene calls are TRBV20-1 and TRBJ1-1, with TRBD1 matching 11 bases. The CDR3 is 16 amino acids. The germline V gene has CDR1 DFQATT and CDR2 SNEGSKA (reference sequence). With V trimmed by 3 bases and J by 3 bases, 9 bases remained unmatched. The DNA of the CDR3 is TGCAGTGCTAGTTCCGGGGACAGGGGGAAGTACACTGAAGCTTTCTTT. Its translation: CSASSGDRGKYTEAFF.

This clonotype appeared a few times. This chain joins TRBV12-3 or TRBV12-4 and TRBJ1-6; TRBD1 agrees at 8 bases. V lost 4 bases to trimming and J lost 9 bases; unmatched junction nucleotides: 2. The CDR3 length is 13 residues. The CDR3 region has the DNA TGTGCCAGCAGTTCAGGGGGCGGTTCACCCCTCCACTTT. It is translated as CASSSGGGSPLHF.

This chain uses TRBV5-1 with TRBJ2-7; a weak D match, TRBD1 (5 bases). This CDR3 is 14 amino acids long. Germline V gives CDR1 SGHRS, CDR2 YFSETQ. V lost 4 bases and J lost 2, with 13 bases in between. Here the CDR3 reads CASSQTSTAYEQYF. The CDR3 DNA is TGCGCCAGCAGCCAAACTTCGACAGCCTACGAGCAGTACTTC.

The rearrangement uses TRBV11-2 and TRBJ2-2; TRBD2 agrees at 8 bases. Per germline, CDR1 SGHAT and CDR2 FQNNGV. The CDR3 has 15 amino acids. J gave up 7 bases and V 11 bases, and 15 bases lay outside the gene matches. The chain's CDR3 is CAAPSGGVFGGELFF. As DNA, the CDR3 is TGTGCCGCTCCGAGCGGGGGAGTCTTCGGCGGGGAGCTGTTTTTT.

The chain couples TRBV4-3 to TRBJ1-1; D is possibly TRBD1 (5 bases). The CDR3 contains 13 residues. CDR1 and CDR2 from the germline V gene are LGHNA and YSLEER. Between the trimmed V and J ends, which lost 0 bases and 10 bases, there was a span of 12 bases. The CDR3 coding sequence is TGCGCCAGCAGCCAAGATTTGGGGGTCGGAGCTTTCTTT. Protein: CASSQDLGVGAFF.

This clonotype has more than one count but fewer than ten. The chain uses TRBV20-1 and TRBJ1-6, with TRBD1 matching over 12 bases. The CDR3 is 14 residues long. Germline-derived CDR1 and CDR2 are DFQATT and SNEGSKA (reference sequence). V trimming: 1 base; J trimming: 10 bases; junction bases outside the gene matches: 2. CDR3 coding DNA: TGCAGTGCTAGAGGGGGACAGGGGGCCTCACCCCTCCACTTT. This encodes CSARGGQGASPLHF.

This clonotype was seen more than once but under ten times. The rearrangement links TRBV29-1 to TRBJ2-2; 7 nucleotides match TRBD1. The CDR3 has 15 amino acids. The V gene end was trimmed by 2 bases and the J gene end by 1 base; junction bases not matched to a gene: 4. CDR1 is SQVTM, CDR2 ANQGSEA, per germline. The CDR3 DNA reads TGCAGCGTTGAACTCGACAGGGAGAACACCGGGGAGCTGTTTTTT. Translating gives CSVELDRENTGELFF.

The chain joins TRBV6-1 to TRBJ1-2; maybe TRBD1 (6 bases). Per germline, CDR1 MNHNS and CDR2 SASEGT. The CDR3 is 14 residues long. V lost 4 bases to trimming and J lost 5 bases, with 14 bases between them. The CDR3 nucleotides read TGTGCCAGCAGTGCCGGCAGGGGAGGATATGGCTACACCTTC. Its translation is CASSAGRGGYGYTF.

V usage is TRBV5-5 and J usage is TRBJ1-1, with D tentatively TRBD1 (6 bases). CDR1 and CDR2 (germline): SGHKS, YYEKEE (reference sequence). With 1 base removed from V and 0 bases from J, the gap between germline ends came to 10 bases. The CDR3 loop spans 15 amino acids. In DNA form, the CDR3 reads TGTGCCAGCAGCTTGCCGGGGGCGATGAACACTGAAGCTTTCTTT. Residues: CASSLPGAMNTEAFF.

CDR3 in amino acids: CASSFTGTGVVYSPLHF. CDR3 sequence (DNA): TGTGCCAGCAGCTTCACCGGGACAGGGGTAGTATATTCACCCCTCCACTTT. The V and J genes are TRBV5-6 and TRBJ1-6; 10 bases align to TRBD1. The germline CDR1 and CDR2 sequences are SGHDT and YYEEEE. The CDR3 is 17 amino acids. Trimming at V came to 2 bases and at J to 8 bases, leaving 10 bases not matched to a gene. The whole variable domain, filled in from reference TRBV5-6 and TRBJ1-6, reads DAGVTQSPTHLIKTRGQQVTLRCSPKSGHDTVSWYQQALGQGPQFIFQYYEEEERQRGNFPDRFSGHQFPNYSSELNVNALLLGDSALYLCASSFTGTGVVYSPLHFGNGTRLTVT.

The chain links TRBV29-1 to TRBJ1-1, with D perhaps matching TRBD1 (5 bases). The germline CDR1 and CDR2 sequences are SQVTM and ANQGSEA. This CDR3 region has 11 residues. The V end lost 3 bases, the J end lost 7 bases, and 9 bases lay between the germline ends. The CDR3 coding sequence is TGCAGCGTTGAGGGACTGCGTGAAGCTTTCTTT. It encodes CSVEGLREAFF.

This clonotype has only a few counts. This chain uses TRBV6-5 with TRBJ2-3; TRBD2 matches 7 bases. Germline V gene lookup returns CDR1 MNHEY and CDR2 SVGAGI. V shed 5 bases and J 5 bases; nucleotides not matched to a gene: 7. This CDR3 spans 14 amino acids. CDR3 sequence: CASSRGGARDTQYF. The DNA of the CDR3 is TGTGCCAGCAGTCGGGGAGGGGCGAGAGATACGCAGTATTTT.

This clonotype has more than one count but fewer than ten. The chain recombines TRBV5-6 with TRBJ2-3; TRBD2 matches 7 bases. Trimming removed 1 base from V and 1 base from J; junction bases left unmatched: 3. Germline CDR1 is SGHDT and CDR2 is YYEEEE. The CDR3 covers 15 residues. Here the CDR3 reads CASSLLTSGTDTQYF. In DNA form, the CDR3 reads TGTGCCAGCAGCTTGCTAACTAGCGGCACAGATACGCAGTATTTT.

This clonotype was counted at least ten times. The chain uses TRBV4-3 and TRBJ2-5; 7 positions match TRBD1. The CDR3 is 14 amino acids. Germline CDR1 and CDR2: LGHNA and YSLEER. Losses at the gene ends were 4 bases for V and 6 bases for J; bases not matched to a gene: 8. The DNA of the CDR3 is TGCGCCAGCAGCCCCCGACAGGGAGTAAAGACCCAGTACTTC. It encodes CASSPRQGVKTQYF.

There are a few counts of this clonotype. This rearrangement joins TRBV12-3 or TRBV12-4 to TRBJ2-2; tentative D call: TRBD2 (5 bases). Trimming shortened V by 7 bases and J by 5 bases, and 8 bases separated the two germline ends. The CDR3 is 12 amino acids. This chain's CDR3 is CASTTRTGELFF. The CDR3 bases are TGTGCCAGCACTACTAGGACCGGGGAGCTGTTTTTT.

Only a few counts were recorded for this clonotype. The chain recombines TRBV6-5 with TRBJ1-2; 7 positions match TRBD1. The CDR3 extends over 14 amino acids. The germline V gene encodes CDR1 MNHEY and CDR2 SVGAGI. V lost 4 bases to trimming and J lost 3 bases; unmatched junction nucleotides: 5. The CDR3 reads CASSFTGTDYGYTF. For the CDR3, the DNA is TGTGCCAGCAGTTTCACAGGGACAGACTATGGCTACACCTTC.

The chain joins TRBV9 to TRBJ2-3; the D gene is possibly TRBD2 (5 bases). With 7 bases removed from V and 3 bases from J, the gap between germline ends came to 18 bases. Germline loops: CDR1 SGDLS, CDR2 YYNGEE. This CDR3 has 15 residues. The CDR3 loop is CASSYAGARTDTQYF. The CDR3 DNA is TGTGCCAGCTCGTATGCGGGCGCGAGAACAGATACGCAGTATTTT.

At least ten counts were recorded for this clonotype. CDR3 sequence reads: CASSLEMRWNEQFF. CDR3 DNA: TGTGCCAGCAGCTTAGAAATGCGTTGGAATGAGCAGTTCTTC. The chain uses TRBV7-2 and TRBJ2-1, with D uncertain. The V gene's germline CDR1 is SGHTA and CDR2 FQGNSA. CDR3 length: 14 residues. V was pared by 1 base and J by 7 bases, with 11 bases between.

V and J are TRBV27 and TRBJ1-6; the match to TRBD1 covers 7 bases. J gave up 7 bases and V 5 bases, and 11 bases lay outside the gene matches. Per the germline V gene, CDR1 is MNHEY and CDR2 is SMNVEV (reference sequence). The CDR3 totals 16 residues. Here the CDR3 reads CASSVVPGQLNSPLHF. In nucleotides, the CDR3 is TGTGCCAGCAGTGTAGTGCCGGGACAGCTCAATTCACCCCTCCACTTT.

This clonotype showed up just a few times. The rearrangement links TRBV4-1 to TRBJ1-2; D gene unclear. Trimming took off 1 base at V and 8 bases at J, with 11 bases between the two ends. Germline V gene lookup returns CDR1 MGHRA and CDR2 YSYEKL. The length of the CDR3 is 13 residues. CDR3 DNA sequence: TGCGCCAGCAGCCAAGTAGCCCGGCGCGGCTACACCTTC. Amino acid sequence: CASSQVARRGYTF.

The J gene is TRBJ1-6, the V gene TRBV20-1; D unclear. Trimming removed 2 bases at V and 4 bases at J, with 9 bases between. Germline V lookup: CDR1 DFQATT, CDR2 SNEGSKA (reference sequence). The CDR3 spans 14 residues. Here the CDR3 DNA reads TGCAGTGCTAGATATGGGCCGTATAATTCACCCCTCCACTTT. It codes for CSARYGPYNSPLHF.

The rearrangement links TRBV6-2 or TRBV6-3 to TRBJ2-7; D possibly corresponds to TRBD2 (5 bases). In germline, CDR1 is MNHEY, CDR2 SVGEGT. Trimming removed 0 bases at V and 5 bases at J, with 11 bases between. This CDR3 contains 14 residues. CDR3 in amino acids: CASSYSYEGDEQYF. The CDR3 DNA sequence: TGTGCCAGCAGTTACTCCTATGAGGGAGACGAGCAGTACTTC.

The chain carries TRBV5-1 and TRBJ2-5; D could derive from TRBD1 or TRBD2 (5 bases each). The germline V and J ends were trimmed by 7 bases and 4 bases, with 17 bases remaining between them. CDR1 SGHRS and CDR2 YFSETQ come from the germline V gene. The CDR3 runs 14 residues. The CDR3 bases are TGCGCCAGCCGATCGAGGGGAGTGGCAGAGACCCAGTACTTC. Protein: CASRSRGVAETQYF.

This chain uses TRBV7-2 with TRBJ1-1, with 12 nucleotides matching TRBD1. Losses at the gene ends were 4 bases for V and 3 bases for J; bases not matched to a gene: 15. The CDR3 loop spans 19 amino acids. Germline assignment: CDR1 SGHTA and CDR2 FQGNSA. DNA of the CDR3: TGTGCCAGCAGCTCGTCCGGGACAGGGGGCAACCCGCTTTACACTGAAGCTTTCTTT. Translated, it gives CASSSSGTGGNPLYTEAFF.

This clonotype was detected only a few times. The gene calls are TRBV6-2 or TRBV6-3 and TRBJ1-5, with D possibly being TRBD1 (5 bases). V was trimmed by 2 bases and J by 5 bases, leaving 7 bases between them. Germline-derived CDR1 and CDR2 are MNHEY and SVGEGT. The CDR3 runs to 13 residues. This CDR3 reads CASSYGADQPQHF. CDR3 sequence (DNA): TGTGCCAGCAGTTACGGGGCAGATCAGCCCCAGCATTTT.

The chain carries TRBV6-5 and TRBJ1-6; D is ambiguous. The germline CDR1 and CDR2 sequences are MNHEY and SVGAGI. The CDR3 is made up of 14 amino acids. The V and J ends lost 0 bases and 11 bases respectively, with 11 bases between them. The CDR3 reads CASSYSIGITPLHF. As DNA, the CDR3 is TGTGCCAGCAGTTACTCGATTGGTATCACACCCCTCCACTTT.